These T cell receptor beta chains were read from a single sample in a study of HIV-infected children after antiretroviral therapy interruption. Each CDR3 protein is one row after TCRdb ran MiXCR on the 3' RACE reads. The data contain fewer than 100,000 distinct CDR3 sequences, roughly 6.4% of them seen just once; the ten biggest clones take up roughly 1.1%. Sequencing used CD45RA+ CD4+ T cells from PBMCs, pooled from several time points, obtained from a donor given antiretroviral therapy, either interrupted or continuous. Receptors originate from a pool of human donors with HIV. The CDR3 runs from the conserved cysteine through the conserved F or W. The D gene is left open where the match is weak. Clone size is given for some rows only: seen once, a few or many times, or a class if the clone is expanded.

J gene	CDR3 length	V gene	clone size	D gene	CDR3 DNA	CDR3 protein
TRBJ2-6	16	TRBV7-2	many	NA	TGTGCCAGCAGCTTAGTATCAATGGATGGGGCCAACGTCCTGACTTTC	CASSLVSMDGANVLTF
TRBJ1-1	13	TRBV19	NA	TRBD1	TGTGCCAGTAGTATAAGAGGGGACAGTGAAGCTTTCTTT	CASSIRGDSEAFF
TRBJ1-5	15	TRBV29-1	few	TRBD1	TGCAGCGTTGAAACTGACAGGGGGCCTCCATGGCCCCAGCATTTT	CSVETDRGPPWPQHF
TRBJ1-5	16	TRBV25-1	many	NA	TGTGCCAGCAGTGAATCGGTCGGTCATAGCAATCAGCCCCAGCATTTT	CASSESVGHSNQPQHF
TRBJ2-7	14	TRBV5-4	many	NA	TGTGCCAGCAGCGCCTTGGGACCAAACTACGAGCAGTACTTC	CASSALGPNYEQYF
TRBJ2-1	12	TRBV19	NA	NA	TGTGCCAGTAGCCGCAGGCGAACTGAGCAGTTCTTC	CASSRRRTEQFF
TRBJ1-2	17	TRBV12-3/TRBV12-4	many	NA	TGTGCCAGCAGTTTAGCCGCTTTGGCTGATGGAAACTATGGCTACACCTTC	CASSLAALADGNYGYTF
TRBJ1-6	15	TRBV3-1	medium-sized	NA	TGTGCCAGCAGCCCCACGGGGGGCCATAATTCACCCCTCCACTTT	CASSPTGGHNSPLHF
TRBJ2-6	15	TRBV5-1	many	NA	TGCGCCAGCAGCTTGCGGCAGGGTGGGGCCAACGTCCTGACTTTC	CASSLRQGGANVLTF
TRBJ2-2	15	TRBV5-6	many	NA	TGTGCCAGCAGCTTGAAGGGCAGGGGCACCGGGGAGCTGTTTTTT	CASSLKGRGTGELFF
TRBJ2-2	14	TRBV7-6	NA	NA	TGTGCCAGCAGCTCCACGGGGCCAACCGGGGAGCTGTTTTTT	CASSSTGPTGELFF
TRBJ1-4	14	TRBV18	NA	NA	TGTGCCAGCTCACCCACTGAGGGCGCGGAAAAACTGTTTTTT	CASSPTEGAEKLFF
TRBJ1-2	18	TRBV4-1	many	TRBD1	TGCGCCAGCAGCCCGCGCGCGGCTGGGACAGGGGGCGCGGGTGGCTACACCTTC	CASSPRAAGTGGAGGYTF
TRBJ1-4	15	TRBV5-1	many	NA	TGCGCCAGCAGCTTGGCTGGGGGGGCACGTGAAAAACTGTTTTTT	CASSLAGGAREKLFF
TRBJ2-1	16	TRBV20-1	few	TRBD2	TGCAGTGCTAGAGAGTTGACTAGCGGGGGGGCCGGGGAGCAGTTCTTC	CSARELTSGGAGEQFF
TRBJ1-3	17	TRBV18	many	TRBD1	TGTGCCAGCTCACCACTTACCTCCGGGACAGTTACAAACACCATATATTTT	CASSPLTSGTVTNTIYF
TRBJ2-3	16	TRBV4-2	many	NA	TGTGCCAGCAGCCTAGAAAGCGCACTATCCACAGATACGCAGTATTTT	CASSLESALSTDTQYF
TRBJ1-1	15	TRBV6-1	many	NA	TGTGCCAGCAGTCATTATCCAGGGACTAGCACTGAAGCTTTCTTT	CASSHYPGTSTEAFF
TRBJ2-1	15	TRBV14	many	TRBD1	TGTGCCAGCAGCTGGGGACAGTCTTCCTACAATGAGCAGTTCTTC	CASSWGQSSYNEQFF
TRBJ2-7	14	TRBV20-1	many	NA	TGCAGTGCTAGAGAGGACAGCTCCACCTACGAGCAGTACTTC	CSAREDSSTYEQYF
TRBJ2-6	18	TRBV5-5	many	TRBD2	TGTGCCAGCAGCTTGGGCGGGGGGCCCACTTCTGGGGCCAACGTCCTGACTTTC	CASSLGGGPTSGANVLTF
TRBJ1-1	14	TRBV7-2	many	TRBD1	TGTGCCAGCAGCATTACGACAGGGGTAACTGAAGCTTTCTTT	CASSITTGVTEAFF
TRBJ1-2	12	TRBV2	many	NA	TGTGCCAGCAGTGTCAGGACCGGGGGCTACACCTTC	CASSVRTGGYTF
TRBJ2-4	17	TRBV12-3/TRBV12-4	many	TRBD2	TGTGCCAGCACCCCCCGGAGTAGCGGGGGGGCCAAAAACATTCAGTACTTC	CASTPRSSGGAKNIQYF
TRBJ2-7	15	TRBV9	few	NA	TGTGCCAGCAGCGAGGTGACTTTTTGGATGTCCGAGCAGTACTTC	CASSEVTFWMSEQYF
TRBJ1-5	15	TRBV10-2	many	TRBD1	TGCGCCAGCAGTGAAAGGGGACAGGGGAATCAGCCCCAGCATTTT	CASSERGQGNQPQHF
TRBJ2-1	14	TRBV7-9	many	NA	TGTGCCAGCAGCTCGACCCGAGGGTACAATGAGCAGTTCTTC	CASSSTRGYNEQFF
TRBJ2-5	10	TRBV2	few	NA	TGTGCCAGCAGTGACGTGACCCAGTACTTC	CASSDVTQYF
TRBJ1-2	12	TRBV12-3/TRBV12-4	many	NA	TGTGCCAGCAGTCGCTCGGGGGATGGCTACACCTTC	CASSRSGDGYTF
TRBJ2-3	19	TRBV3-1	many	TRBD2	TGTGCCAGCAGCCAAGATCGACGGCTAGCGGGGCCGGATACAGATACGCAGTATTTT	CASSQDRRLAGPDTDTQYF
TRBJ2-7	17	TRBV7-9	many	TRBD2	TGTGCCAGCAGCTCGGCCCTAACCGGGGGGGCTGGATACGAGCAGTACTTC	CASSSALTGGAGYEQYF
TRBJ2-5	15	TRBV25-1	many	NA	TGTGCCAGCAGTGAGGACTGGATGGCGGGGGAGACCCAGTACTTC	CASSEDWMAGETQYF
TRBJ2-6	15	TRBV5-1	many	NA	TGCGCCAGCAGCTTGGGGGCAGTTGGGGCCAACGTCCTGACTTTC	CASSLGAVGANVLTF
TRBJ1-4	15	TRBV27	many	TRBD1	TGTGCCAGCAGTTCACAGGGGGCAAGAGGTGAAAAACTGTTTTTT	CASSSQGARGEKLFF
TRBJ2-3	13	TRBV19	few	TRBD2	TGTGCCAGCCGACTAGCGGGGGTAGATACGCAGTATTTT	CASRLAGVDTQYF
TRBJ1-5	14	TRBV9	many	NA	TGTGCCAGCAGCGTAGAGGCAGACAATCAGCCCCAGCATTTT	CASSVEADNQPQHF